This T cell receptor beta chain derives from a study of blood T cell repertoires in COVID-19. On the study more broadly: Researchers got acute and convalescent COVID-19 samples from the United States, Italy and Spain. Sources were T cells, B-cell-depleted T cells, or PBMCs; the material itself was cDNA or gDNA.

Enrolment of Seattle patients took place during active infection, and they were followed longitudinally. This CDR3 contains 13 residues. The germline V and J ends were trimmed by 8 bases and 2 bases, with 11 bases remaining between them. Germline V CDR1 and CDR2: SGHTA, FQGTGA. How the authors handled the data: Amplification of reference gene primers was used by the study to estimate nucleated cell counts. Sequencing used immunoSEQ multiplex PCR; TCRdb keeps in-frame clones, though not all of them. V and J calls and clone size follow that table, whereas D and trimming were derived from the DNA. This sample has about 68,000 clones; 90% to 95% occur once, and the top ten carry 7.3%.

The J gene is TRBJ2-3, the V gene TRBV7-3, with D perhaps matching TRBD1 (5 bases). This receptor was obtained from a man aged 40-50 years with COVID-19, enrolled during active disease. Sequencing input: peripheral blood. The CDR3 DNA reads as TGTGCCAGCGGGGCAGGGCCCACAGATACGCAGTATTTT. Translating gives CASGAGPTDTQYF.